This T cell receptor beta chain was sequenced in a study of cytomegalovirus exposure and HLA in healthy donors. Study summary: A previous analysis identified approximately 110 million unique TCR beta sequences derived from around 200 million T cells. Some 91 million unique TCRs from HLA-typed donors were held in an early release of data.

V gave up 2 bases and J gave up 1 base, with 10 bases separating them. The CDR3 extends over 15 amino acids. Per germline, CDR1 LNHDA and CDR2 SQIVND (reference sequence). The study ran its PCR with 60 Vbeta and 13 Jbeta primers. Profiling relied on immunoSEQ multiplex PCR, and the TCRdb table lists in-frame clones only, not all of them. Of approximately 83,000 clones listed, approximately 80% are singletons. This clone was picked up one time. The sequence was obtained from a man in his late teens or twenties in good health and CMV-seronegative. The rearrangement links TRBV19 to TRBJ2-3; D gene ambiguous. The source material was PBMCs. The CDR3 is CASSIYLGGTDTQYF. The CDR3, as DNA: TGTGCCAGTAGTATATACCTGGGCGGCACAGATACGCAGTATTTT.